This T cell receptor (beta chain) derives from a study of T cells after yellow fever vaccination. General observations from the study: The study noted that FACS-sorted repertoires could contain abundant clonotypes contaminating from the bulk population.

In TCRdb, the 5' RACE reads were re-called with MiXCR into one record per CDR3 protein. Among tens of thousands of distinct CDR3 sequences listed, more than 5.5% were seen once. This clonotype has ten or more counts. Antigen specificity is unknown. Per germline, CDR1 MNHEY and CDR2 SVGEGT. V lost 8 bases to trimming and J lost 0 bases; unmatched junction nucleotides: 7. This CDR3 has 14 amino acids. The sequenced sample was CD8+ T cells sorted from PBMCs, obtained approximately 11 days after the first yellow fever vaccination. The chain is built from TRBV6-2 or TRBV6-3 and TRBJ2-7, with 7 bases matching TRBD1. The source of this sequence is a man between 18 and 35 years old who received the YFV17D yellow fever vaccine. This CDR3 is CASAPGTVSYEQYF. The CDR3, as DNA: TGTGCCAGCGCCCCCGGGACAGTCTCCTACGAGCAGTACTTC.